The sequence of this T cell receptor (beta chain) was determined in a study of T-cell reconstitution after alpha-beta-depleted transplantation in children. This clonotype appeared a few times. A library of TCRbeta sequences, prepared with unique molecular identifiers, was generated. TCRdb reanalysed the PCR reads using MiXCR and keeps one entry per CDR3 protein. The sample lists 250,000 to 300,000 distinct CDR3 sequences; nearly 10% were seen once. This CDR3 is 13 amino acids long. The V gene lost 6 bases and the J gene lost 8 bases, with 14 bases spanning the gap. Germline CDR1 is SNHLY and CDR2 is FYNNEI.

Source: PBMCs from the stem cell graft donor, taken from the stem cell graft. The receptor's source is a human donor who donated a stem cell graft to a child with SCID. The chain joins TRBV2 to TRBJ1-5; D perhaps matches TRBD1 (5 bases). The CDR3 reads CASSVDGTKPQHF. The CDR3 region has the DNA TGTGCCAGCAGCGTTGACGGGACGAAGCCCCAGCATTTT. Variable domain in full (rest from reference TRBV2 and TRBJ1-5): EPEVTQTPSHQVTQMGQEVILRCVPISNHLYFYWYRQILGQKVEFLVSFYNNEISEKSEIFDDQFSVERPDGSNFTLKIRSTKLEDSAMYFCASSVDGTKPQHFGDGTRLSIL.